This is a list of T cell receptor beta chains from one sample in a study of cytomegalovirus exposure and HLA in healthy donors. Repertoires were generated with immunoSEQ multiplex PCR, while TCRdb's copy carries only in-frame clones and drops some. Found here are over 75,000 clones, about 80% of them singletons; the top ten hold 6%. Sequencing was performed on PBMCs. Every receptor here comes from a female donor in good health and CMV-seronegative. CDR3s include the opening cysteine and the closing phenylalanine or tryptophan.

j_call v_call cdr3_aa
TRBJ2-1 TRBV7-2 CASRPGTSNEQFF
TRBJ2-7 TRBV19 CATRDRGVEQYF
TRBJ1-1 TRBV18 CASSRGQGETEAFF
TRBJ1-5 TRBV7-8 CASSIGTGRSNQPQHF
TRBJ2-7 TRBV4-1 CASSQVLLSYEQYF
TRBJ1-2 TRBV28 CASSSTGEGYGYTF
TRBJ2-7 TRBV6-1 CASSEGLAGGPRSYEQYF
TRBJ2-6 TRBV5-1 CASSSGQGGSSGANVLTF
TRBJ2-1 TRBV5-1 CASSPSGIPGEQFF
TRBJ2-7 TRBV6-5 CASSIRLAGGYEQYF
TRBJ1-4 TRBV15 CATSRDAQAEKLFF
TRBJ1-3 TRBV25-1 CASSDPRTAGNTIYF
TRBJ1-1 TRBV27 CASSNQGLANTEAFF
TRBJ2-2 TRBV28 CASSFQFKLFF
TRBJ2-1 TRBV5-4 CASRPGTSGSSYNEQFF
TRBJ2-1 TRBV7-7 CASSLGLAGGSEQFF
TRBJ2-7 TRBV7-7 CASSLGTRDEQYF
TRBJ2-6 TRBV28 CAGAQGGASGANVLTF
TRBJ1-2 TRBV28 CASSSIGQGEGYTF
TRBJ1-5 TRBV19 CASSQQGSGQPQHF
TRBJ1-2 TRBV9 CASSGTGGWRYGYTF
TRBJ2-5 TRBV20-1 CSAPERETQYF
TRBJ2-1 TRBV6-5 CASSDRGLSYNEQFF
TRBJ1-1 TRBV7-2 CASSLVENTEAFF
TRBJ1-3 TRBV4-2 CASSQVTHSSGNTIYF
TRBJ1-1 TRBV2 CAINDRANTEAFF
TRBJ1-2 TRBV10-3 CAISRDSNYGYTF
TRBJ2-1 TRBV10-3 CAISTGQDEQFF
TRBJ1-2 TRBV6-6 CASSQGGRGYTF
TRBJ1-3 TRBV7-9 CASSSFNRDTIYF
TRBJ2-3 TRBV5-6 CASTTTGADTQYF
TRBJ2-3 TRBV5-4 CASSLDQGRMDTQYF
TRBJ2-5 TRBV7-2 CASSLAGARKETQYF
TRBJ2-5 TRBV28 CASSLRLRETQYF
TRBJ2-7 TRBV10-3 CAMRDRAADEQYF
TRBJ2-3 TRBV30 CAWSLQAPDTQYF
TRBJ2-7 TRBV7-6 CASSLADRPSRDEQYF
TRBJ1-1 TRBV29-1 CSAGGAQNTEAFF
TRBJ2-7 TRBV6-1 CASSAGASATYEQYF
TRBJ2-3 TRBV29-1 CSVEQGAADTQYF
TRBJ2-1 TRBV4-1 CASSPQGVSSYNEQFF
TRBJ1-1 TRBV6-5 CASSYSQTGGTEAFF
TRBJ2-1 TRBV2 CASKGDGNNEQFF
TRBJ2-2 TRBV28 CASRTPNTGELFF
TRBJ1-6 TRBV4-3 CASSQDPPGSSYNSPLHF
TRBJ1-1 TRBV2 CASSEGGQGAFF
TRBJ1-5 TRBV28 CASSSQGQVDQPQHF
TRBJ1-5 TRBV18 CASSADRVSNQPQHF